The 29 T cell receptor beta chains below were found in one sample sequenced in a study of Ad26.COV2.S vaccination and SARS-CoV-2 variants. Profiling relied on immunoSEQ multiplex PCR, and the TCRdb table lists in-frame clones only, not all of them. Among approximately 480,000 clones listed, approximately 88% were seen once. Treatment reported: about 20 received Ad26.COV2.S at low or high dose, single or two shots; 5 received placebo; per-sample allocation not given. It was on day 63 after the first vaccine or placebo injection that samples were taken. The sample consisted of peripheral blood, taken in a trial of Ad26.COV2.S vaccine versus placebo. These receptors came from a person between 18 and 60 years old who received the Ad26.COV2.S COVID-19 vaccine or a placebo.

The DNA of the CDR3 is TGTGCCAGCAGTTACGCGTGGGAAGGCAATCAGCCCCAGCATTTT. Amino acids: CASSYAWEGNQPQHF. The rearrangement joins TRBV6-5 to TRBJ1-5; D is unclear. The CDR3 covers 15 residues. The germline gives CDR1 MNHEY, CDR2 SVGAGI. Trimming removed 2 bases from V and 2 bases from J, with 10 bases in between.

J is TRBJ2-1 and V is TRBV15; 13 nucleotides align to TRBD2. The length of the CDR3 is 16 residues. After removal of 3 bases from V and 12 bases from J, the junction contained 11 bases not matched to a gene. Germline values: CDR1 LNHNV, CDR2 YYDKDF (reference sequence). This CDR3 reads CATSRSFGLAGVRQFF. In DNA form, the CDR3 reads TGTGCCACCAGCAGGTCTTTCGGACTAGCGGGAGTTAGGCAGTTCTTC.

CDR3 coding DNA: TGTGCCAGTAGCGGACAGTTTAATCAGCCCCAGCATTTT. It specifies CASSGQFNQPQHF. The chain employs TRBV19 and TRBJ1-5, with D possibly matching TRBD1 (6 bases). Looked up from germline, CDR1 is LNHDA and CDR2 is SQIVND (reference sequence). Trimming pared 6 bases from V and 4 bases from J, leaving 10 bases between. CDR3 size: 13 residues.

The chain carries TRBV30 and TRBJ2-3, with TRBD2 identical over 10 bases. The V gene end was trimmed by 3 bases and the J gene end by 7 bases; junction bases not matched to a gene: 19. This CDR3 is 18 amino acids long. In germline, CDR1 is GTSNPN, CDR2 SVGIG (reference sequence). CDR3 sequence reads: CAWSARAVASGSRYTQYF. As DNA, the CDR3 is TGTGCCTGGAGCGCACGGGCGGTGGCTAGCGGGAGTAGATATACGCAGTATTTT. The full variable domain, rest sourced from reference TRBV30 and TRBJ2-3, is SQTIHQWPATLVQPVGSPLSLECTVEGTSNPNLYWYRQAAGRGLQLLFYSVGIGQISSEVPQNLSASRPQDRQFILSSKKLLLSDSGFYLCAWSARAVASGSRYTQYFGPGTRLTVL.

V gene TRBV2 combines with J gene TRBJ1-1; TRBD1 agrees at 7 bases. Germline V lookup: CDR1 SNHLY, CDR2 FYNNEI. Losses at the gene ends were 8 bases for V and 5 bases for J; bases not matched to a gene: 8. This CDR3 has 13 amino acids. The DNA for the CDR3 is TGTGCCAGCGGGAACACAGGGGAGACTGAAGCTTTCTTT. Protein: CASGNTGETEAFF.

This chain links TRBV20-1 with TRBJ2-1; 11 nucleotides line up with TRBD2. Trimming cost V 3 bases and J 7 bases; bases outside gene matches: 8. Germline CDR1 and CDR2: DFQATT and SNEGSKA (reference sequence). CDR3 length: 15 residues. CDR3 bases: TGCAGTGCTAGTATGCTAGCGGGAGGTTCTAATGAGCAGTTCTTC. Its translation: CSASMLAGGSNEQFF.

This clone occurred once. The chain couples TRBV12-1 to TRBJ1-2. TRBV12-1 is reported as a pseudogene. The CDR3 has 16 amino acids. This chain's CDR3 is CASTRSRQIKNYGYTF. CDR3 in DNA: TGTGCCAGCACAAGGAGCAGGCAGATTAAGAACTATGGCTACACCTTC.

V is TRBV4-1 and J is TRBJ2-2; D call uncertain. CDR3 length: 17 residues. From germline, CDR1 is MGHRA and CDR2 YSYEKL. V shed 0 bases and J shed 0 bases, with 11 bases lying between them. The CDR3 region is CASSQESRRTNTGELFF. The CDR3 coding sequence is TGCGCCAGCAGCCAAGAGTCGAGGAGAACGAACACCGGGGAGCTGTTTTTT.

The gene calls are TRBV3-1 (or the pseudogene TRBV3-2) and TRBJ2-2; 7 bases map to TRBD2. Germline lookup yields CDR1 LGHDT and CDR2 YNNKEL (reference sequence). Unmatched junction bases numbered 10, after V lost 3 bases and J lost 6 bases. The CDR3 contains 16 residues. As DNA, the CDR3 is TGTGCCAGCAGCCACTTCGGGGGAGGGGTCCCCGGGGAGCTGTTTTTT. Its translation: CASSHFGGGVPGELFF.

This clone has a count of ten or more. The chain's CDR3 is CASSIFPEYNEKLFF. The CDR3 DNA follows: TGTGCCAGTAGTATCTTCCCAGAGTATAATGAAAAACTGTTTTTT. V and J are TRBV19 and TRBJ1-4, with D uncertain. There are 15 residues in the CDR3. Germline CDR1 and CDR2: LNHDA and SQIVND (reference sequence). V was pared by 3 bases and J by 4 bases, with 12 bases between.

The rearrangement joins TRBV28 to TRBJ2-1, with 8 bases fitting TRBD2. CDR1 is MDHEN and CDR2 is SYDVKM in the germline V gene. This CDR3 has 15 residues. J lost 7 bases, V lost 1 base, and 6 bases had no gene match. CDR3 loop: CASSLLAGPGNEQFF. The CDR3 coding sequence is TGTGCCAGCAGTTTATTAGCGGGACCGGGGAATGAGCAGTTCTTC. The variable domain in full, with the rest retrieved from reference TRBV28 and TRBJ2-1, is DVKVTQSSRYLVKRTGEKVFLECVQDMDHENMFWYRQDPGLGLRLIYFSYDVKMKEKGDIPEGYSVSREKKERFSLILESASTNQTSMYLCASSLLAGPGNEQFFGPGTRLTVL.

V and J are TRBV5-1 and TRBJ1-3, with no clear D. With 7 bases removed from V and 2 bases from J, the gap between germline ends came to 10 bases. Germline loops: CDR1 SGHRS, CDR2 YFSETQ. The CDR3 covers 13 residues. CDR3 region: CASGEGAGNTIYF. Written as DNA, the CDR3 is TGCGCCAGCGGAGAGGGAGCTGGAAACACCATATATTTT.

V and J are TRBV6-2 or TRBV6-3 and TRBJ2-1; no clear D gene. The V end lost 5 bases, the J end lost 8 bases, and 7 bases lay between the germline ends. This CDR3 contains 11 residues. Germline CDR1 reads MNHEY; CDR2 reads SVGEGT. The CDR3 DNA is TGTGCCAGCAGTCCAGAAGATGAGCAGTTCTTC. Protein product: CASSPEDEQFF.

This clone is a singleton in its sample. This sequence joins TRBV7-9 and TRBJ2-3; 8 nucleotides align to TRBD2. CDR3 length: 16 residues. The J segment lost 3 bases and the V segment lost 3 bases, leaving 8 bases of the junction unmatched. The germline CDR1 and CDR2 sequences are SEHNR and FQNEAQ (reference sequence). DNA of the CDR3: TGTGCCAGCAGCTTTTTCCCTCGGGGGGGTACAGATACGCAGTATTTT. It codes for CASSFFPRGGTDTQYF.

The chain uses TRBV28 and TRBJ2-3; maybe TRBD2 (5 bases). Germline values: CDR1 MDHEN, CDR2 SYDVKM. V dropped 7 bases and J dropped 3 bases, with 14 bases sitting between them. The CDR3 sequence is 14 residues long. The CDR3 DNA reads TGTGCCAGCAACCCTCCCGGGATTACAGATACGCAGTATTTT. This sequence encodes CASNPPGITDTQYF.

This sequence joins TRBV7-8 and TRBJ1-5, with TRBD1 matching 10 bases. Trimming took 4 bases from V and 7 from J; bases not matched to a gene: 7. Germline V gene data show CDR1 as SGHVS and CDR2 as FQNEAQ. The CDR3 is 15 residues long. CDR3 in amino acids: CASSSTGGLLQPQHF. Written as DNA, the CDR3 is TGTGCCAGCAGCTCGACAGGGGGCTTGTTGCAGCCCCAGCATTTT.

This clone has only one observation. The chain combines TRBV27 with TRBJ1-2; D is perhaps TRBD1 (5 bases). Germline CDR1 MNHEY, CDR2 SMNVEV (reference sequence). The CDR3 sequence is 14 residues long. Trimming pared 2 bases from V and 4 bases from J, leaving 11 bases between. CDR3 residues: CASSLGPGTYGYTF. The CDR3 coding sequence is TGTGCCAGCAGTTTAGGACCAGGGACCTATGGCTACACCTTC.

V is TRBV5-6 and J is TRBJ2-7; the D gene is possibly TRBD2 (5 bases). The CDR3 sequence is 15 residues long. The V end lost 4 bases, the J end lost 1 base, and 15 bases lay between the germline ends. The germline gives CDR1 SGHDT, CDR2 YYEEEE. The CDR3: CASSILGPGSYEQYF. DNA of the CDR3: TGTGCCAGCAGCATTCTTGGGCCGGGGTCCTACGAGCAGTACTTC.

This rearrangement joins TRBV5-4 to TRBJ2-7; 9 positions match TRBD2. CDR3 length: 15 residues. Germline-derived CDR1 and CDR2 are SGHNT and YYREEE (reference sequence). Losses at the gene ends were 1 base for V and 5 bases for J; bases not matched to a gene: 7. CDR3 sequence reads: CASSLNAGGPHEQYF. Written as DNA, the CDR3 is TGTGCCAGCAGCTTGAACGCGGGAGGGCCCCACGAGCAGTACTTC.

This rearrangement joins TRBV11-1 to TRBJ1-1; D not certain. The V gene lost 5 bases and the J gene lost 2 bases, with 12 bases spanning the gap. The CDR3 has 14 amino acids. Germline-derived CDR1 and CDR2 are SGHAT and FQDESV (reference sequence). CDR3 sequence: CASSPRVGNTEAFF. DNA for the CDR3: TGTGCCAGCAGCCCTAGGGTAGGAAACACTGAAGCTTTCTTT.

The genes are TRBV6-2 or TRBV6-3 and TRBJ2-7, with a weak D call TRBD2 (6 bases). Germline lookup yields CDR1 MNHEY and CDR2 SVGEGT. This CDR3 is built from 13 residues. The V end lost 4 bases, the J end lost 4 bases, and 11 bases lay between the germline ends. This chain's CDR3 is CASSFPGVYEQYF. CDR3 nucleotides: TGTGCCAGCAGTTTCCCGGGAGTTTACGAGCAGTACTTC.

There are a few counts of this clone. This CDR3 reads CASSRGEGYEKLFF. CDR3 nucleotides: TGTGCCAGCAGCCGCGGGGAAGGGTATGAAAAACTGTTTTTT. The chain combines TRBV6-5 with TRBJ1-4; D call uncertain. Trimming left V 6 bases short and J 6 bases short, with 14 bases between. CDR1 and CDR2 from the germline V gene are MNHEY and SVGAGI. CDR3 length equals 14 residues.

This clone has just one count. V is TRBV29-1 and J is TRBJ2-7, with D perhaps TRBD2 (6 bases). The V gene lost 6 bases and the J gene lost 3 bases, with 9 bases spanning the gap. This CDR3 has 11 residues. Germline lookup yields CDR1 SQVTM and CDR2 ANQGSEA. The CDR3 DNA reads TGCAGCGTACGGGAGCACTACGAGCAGTACTTC. Translated: CSVREHYEQYF.

This chain connects TRBV6-2 or TRBV6-3 to TRBJ2-3, with TRBD1 identical over 7 bases. V lost 2 bases and J lost 4; bases outside the gene matches: 9. CDR1 and CDR2 from the germline V gene are MNHEY and SVGEGT. The CDR3 runs to 16 residues. The CDR3 region is CASSYEETGLSDTQYF. The DNA for the CDR3 is TGTGCCAGCAGTTACGAGGAGACAGGGCTATCAGATACGCAGTATTTT.

The rearrangement links TRBV7-9 to TRBJ1-1, with D possibly matching TRBD1 (6 bases). CDR3 length equals 16 residues. Trimming cost V 5 bases and J 0 bases, with 16 bases left between them. Germline assignment: CDR1 SEHNR and CDR2 FQNEAQ (reference sequence). The chain's CDR3 is CASSEGGAFMNTEAFF. CDR3 in DNA: TGTGCCAGCAGCGAAGGGGGTGCCTTTATGAACACTGAAGCTTTCTTT.

The chain links TRBV5-5 to TRBJ1-2; D call uncertain. V dropped 0 bases and J dropped 8 bases, with 8 bases sitting between them. Germline CDR1 and CDR2: SGHKS and YYEKEE (reference sequence). The length of the CDR3 is 12 residues. CDR3 protein: CASSLGPGGYTF. The CDR3 bases are TGTGCCAGCAGCTTGGGGCCCGGGGGCTACACCTTC.

The V and J genes are TRBV6-2 or TRBV6-3 and TRBJ2-7; D unclear. Germline V gene lookup returns CDR1 MNHEY and CDR2 SVGEGT. Trimming stripped 5 bases from V and 2 bases from J, with 7 bases between. The CDR3 contains 12 residues. CDR3: CASSTSPYEQYF. DNA of the CDR3: TGTGCCAGCAGTACGTCACCCTACGAGCAGTACTTC.

The V gene is TRBV19, the J gene TRBJ1-5; D uncertain. The germline V gene encodes CDR1 LNHDA and CDR2 SQIVND (reference sequence). The length of the CDR3 is 9 residues. Trimming pared 9 bases from V and 8 bases from J, leaving 5 bases between. In DNA form, the CDR3 reads TGTGCCAGCGGTGAGCCCCAGCATTTT. Translating gives CASGEPQHF.

This chain uses TRBV19 with TRBJ2-1, with D unclear. CDR3 length: 15 residues. The V gene's germline CDR1 is LNHDA and CDR2 SQIVND (reference sequence). Trimming removed 3 bases at V and 9 bases at J, with 18 bases between. Here the CDR3 reads CASSILVLGPLEQFF. CDR3 nucleotide sequence: TGTGCCAGTAGTATTTTAGTTTTAGGGCCTCTTGAGCAGTTCTTC.